One T cell receptor beta chain is described in this entry. Antigen specificity is unknown. This sample was taken from a study of blood T cells in healthy people across ages. General observations from the study: Whereas aged donors had fewer naive CD4+ cells, long-lived donors had more of them and higher diversity. The study lacked donor CMV status, which possibly confounded expanded clonotype changes.

CDR3 length equals 15 residues. V was shortened by 5 bases and J by 1 base, with 12 bases between the two germline ends. The germline V gene has CDR1 LNHNV and CDR2 YYDKDF (reference sequence). Primed by a sample-barcoded 5' primer and a J-beta primer mix, a second PCR proceeded for 7 to 11 cycles. TCRdb analysed the 5' RACE reads with MiXCR anew, one entry per CDR3 protein. The data show roughly 1,500,000 distinct CDR3 sequences, roughly 45% seen once. Researchers report isolating at least 6 million PBMCs per sample. The sample was blood. The J gene is TRBJ2-1, the V gene TRBV15, with no clear D. This sequence was found in a woman under 30 in good health. CDR3 loop: CATSPRSRSYNEQFF. CDR3 sequence (DNA): TGTGCCACCAGCCCCCGGAGCCGGTCCTACAATGAGCAGTTCTTC.